The 3 T cell receptor beta chains in this list originate from one sample, sequenced in a study of identical twins. TCRdb itself ran the 5' RACE reads through MiXCR, one entry per CDR3 protein. The sample lists under 1 million distinct CDR3 sequences; about 12% were seen once. In addition, the sample was reused for a study of yellow fever vaccine responses in identical twins.

Sequencing was done on a sample of PBMCs. These receptors were collected from a woman aged 18-29 years in good health.

The rearrangement uses TRBV3-1 and TRBJ2-1; D is possibly TRBD1 or TRBD2 (5 bases each). Per the germline V gene, CDR1 is LGHDT and CDR2 is YNNKEL (reference sequence). The CDR3 consists of 15 residues. Trimming removed 6 bases at V and 3 bases at J, with 15 bases between. The CDR3 here is CASSRTGTLYNEQFF. DNA for the CDR3: TGTGCCAGCAGTCGGACCGGGACCCTCTACAATGAGCAGTTCTTC.

This clonotype was recorded a few times. The rearrangement uses TRBV19 and TRBJ1-5; no firm D call. Germline CDR1 is LNHDA and CDR2 is SQIVND (reference sequence). V was trimmed by 4 bases and J by 4 bases, leaving 11 bases between them. The CDR3 has 14 amino acids. The CDR3, as DNA: TGTGCCAGTAGTACCCCCCCAACTAATCAGCCCCAGCATTTT. It specifies CASSTPPTNQPQHF.

There are many counts of this clonotype. V usage is TRBV7-8 and J usage is TRBJ2-5; 12 nucleotides match TRBD2. The V gene's germline CDR1 is SGHVS and CDR2 FQNEAQ. The CDR3 spans 16 residues. J gave up 1 base and V 4 bases, and 4 bases lay outside the gene matches. The CDR3, as DNA: TGTGCCAGCAGCTGGACTAGCGGGGTGATCCAAGAGACCCAGTACTTC. It codes for CASSWTSGVIQETQYF.